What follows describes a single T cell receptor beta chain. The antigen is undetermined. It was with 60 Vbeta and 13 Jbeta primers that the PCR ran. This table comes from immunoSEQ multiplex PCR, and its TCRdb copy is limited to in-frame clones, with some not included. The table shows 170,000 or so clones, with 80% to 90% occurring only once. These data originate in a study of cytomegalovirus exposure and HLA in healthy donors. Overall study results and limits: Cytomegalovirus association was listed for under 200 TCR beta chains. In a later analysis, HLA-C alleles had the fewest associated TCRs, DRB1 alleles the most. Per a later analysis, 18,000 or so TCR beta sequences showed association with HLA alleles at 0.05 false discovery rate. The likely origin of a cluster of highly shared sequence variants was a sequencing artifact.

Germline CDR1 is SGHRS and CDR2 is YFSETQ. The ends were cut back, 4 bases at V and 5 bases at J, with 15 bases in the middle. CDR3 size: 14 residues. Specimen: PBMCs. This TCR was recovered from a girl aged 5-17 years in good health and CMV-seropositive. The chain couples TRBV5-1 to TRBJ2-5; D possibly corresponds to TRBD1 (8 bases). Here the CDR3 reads CASSEGQGGETQYF. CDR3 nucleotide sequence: TGCGCCAGCAGCGAAGGACAGGGAGGGGAGACCCAGTACTTC.